This TCR beta chain was sequenced for a study of neoadjuvant nivolumab and ipilimumab in lung cancer. Study results and limitations: Resected tumors had greater TCR richness and clonality than uninvolved lung. TCR receptors were sequenced in few samples. Resected-tumor TCR richness correlated positively with pretherapy blood richness. From pretherapy to surgery, tumor richness and clonality rose with dual therapy.

Measured with immunoSEQ multiplex PCR; TCRdb has only the in-frame clones, and not every one. The sample consists of about 30,000 clones, 83% of them appearing once. With respect to this clone: Its target is not known.

The CDR3 is 11 amino acids. V lost 3 bases and J lost 4, with 6 bases in between. Germline CDR1 DFQATT, CDR2 SNEGSKA (reference sequence). V gene TRBV20-1 combines with J gene TRBJ2-5; D gene ambiguous. The material was tumor tissue, obtained after neoadjuvant nivolumab, alone or with ipilimumab, at or shortly before surgery. The sequence derives from an adult with non-small cell lung cancer. The CDR3 protein is CSASWSETQYF. The CDR3 DNA reads TGCAGTGCTAGTTGGTCAGAGACCCAGTACTTC.